This is a list of T cell receptor beta chains from one sample in a study of T cell repertoires in cytomegalovirus infection. TCRdb independently ran MiXCR on the reads; one entry per CDR3 protein. The sample holds more than 150,000 distinct CDR3 sequences, about 28% seen once. What was sequenced was PBMCs. These receptors all stem from a human donor in good health (CMV status not recorded). Some clones in this sample may be carry-over from other donors' samples. Both conserved end residues are part of each CDR3. Each record gives: J gene, D gene, clone size, V gene, CDR3 DNA, CDR3 protein. The D gene is left open where the match is weak. Only some rows state a clone size, as once, few, many or a class for expanded clones.

TRBJ1-2 TRBD1 . TRBV11-2 TGTGCCAGCAGTTCCCCGACAGGGGGGTACACCTTC CASSSPTGGYTF
TRBJ1-2 . . TRBV4-2 TGTGCCAGCAGCCAAGGGACGGGGCTTAACTATGGCTACACCTTC CASSQGTGLNYGYTF
TRBJ2-1 TRBD1 few TRBV27 TGTGCCAGCAGACAGGGGCCTTACAATGAGCAGTTCTTC CASRQGPYNEQFF
TRBJ2-2 TRBD2 many TRBV10-3 TGTGCCATCAGCCTGACTAGCGGGGAGAACACCGGGGAGCTGTTTTTT CAISLTSGENTGELFF
TRBJ2-7 . few TRBV10-3 TGTGCCATTAGTAGGGACTACGAGCAGTACTTC CAISRDYEQYF
TRBJ1-2 . . TRBV27 TGTGCCAGCAGCCACCCGCCCGGGGGCGGCTATGGCTACACCTTC CASSHPPGGGYGYTF
TRBJ2-5 . few TRBV7-2 TGTGCCAGCAGCTTAGGGCAAGGGAATCGAGAGACCCAGTACTTC CASSLGQGNRETQYF
TRBJ2-7 TRBD1 many TRBV7-2 TGTGCCAGCAGCTCATACAGGGGGAACGAGCAGTACTTC CASSSYRGNEQYF
TRBJ1-4 TRBD1 . TRBV19 TGTGCCAGTAGTGTCGGCACAGGGGTTACCAATGAAAAACTGTTTTTT CASSVGTGVTNEKLFF
TRBJ1-5 TRBD1 few TRBV7-2 TGTGCCAGCAGCTTAGCGAGGGACAGATATAATCAGCCCCAGCATTTT CASSLARDRYNQPQHF
TRBJ2-1 TRBD2 . TRBV20-1 TGCAGTGCTAGACCGGCGAGCGGGGGGTACAATGAGCAGTTCTTC CSARPASGGYNEQFF
TRBJ2-4 . many TRBV7-6 TGTGCCAGCAGCTTAGGGGGGACCCTTAGTAACATTCAGTACTTC CASSLGGTLSNIQYF
TRBJ2-1 TRBD1 many TRBV7-2 TGTGCCAGCAGCCCCGGGTCAGGGGGATGGGAGCAGTTCTTC CASSPGSGGWEQFF
TRBJ1-1 . . TRBV29-1 TGCAGCGCTAGGGAGGTGGAGAACACTGAAGCTTTCTTT CSAREVENTEAFF
TRBJ1-5 . . TRBV2 TGTGCCAGCAGTGAGGGGGAGCCCCAGCATTTT CASSEGEPQHF
TRBJ2-1 . few TRBV7-2 TGTGCCAGCAGGGAAGCGGGCTCCTCGCGGAATGAGCAGTTCTTC CASREAGSSRNEQFF
TRBJ1-2 . many TRBV29-1 TGCAGCGTTGACGAAGGGGATGGCTACACCTTC CSVDEGDGYTF
TRBJ1-2 . many TRBV11-2 TGTGCCAGCCTCAATACAGGCAGCAAGGGTGGCTACACCTTC CASLNTGSKGGYTF
TRBJ1-1 . medium-sized TRBV5-4 TGTGCCAGCAGCTCCTCCCCCGGACGGGGTGAAGCTTTCTTT CASSSSPGRGEAFF